The table lists the clone carrying this TCR beta chain with many counts. With iRepertoire HTBI primers and Arm-PCR of CDR3 regions, TCR beta libraries were built. TCRdb re-called the multiplex PCR reads through MiXCR, storing one row per CDR3 protein. This sample carries about 380,000 distinct CDR3 sequences, 15% to 19% of them seen once, and the ten largest clones take roughly 20%. The sample originates from a study of regulatory T cells in long-lasting Graves disease. Looking at the study overall: Antithyroid drugs had been taken by newly diagnosed Graves' patients for under 3 months.

The time point was: newly diagnosed GD, antithyroid drugs for less than 3 months. PBMC RNA was the source of the TCR library. Losses at the gene ends were 7 bases for V and 6 bases for J; bases not matched to a gene: 8. Germline V gives CDR1 MNHEY, CDR2 SMNVEV (reference sequence). This CDR3 has 14 residues. This TCR was sampled from a female donor with Graves disease. The chain recombines TRBV27 with TRBJ1-1; TRBD1 agrees at 10 bases. Specimen: peripheral blood mononuclear cells (PBMCs), collected at new diagnosis, from a patient treated with antithyroid drugs. DNA for the CDR3: TGTGCCAGCATCCAAGACAGGGGGCACGCTGAAGCTTTCTTT. Its translation is CASIQDRGHAEAFF.